The 30 T cell receptor beta chains given below trace back to one sample, sequenced in a study of shared clonotypes between healthy human individuals (dated by TCRdb to 2019 to 2021). The library was generated by the immunoSEQ multiplex PCR assay. TCRdb re-hosts the immuneACCESS table, in-frame sequences only. Its copies lack some clones; in the studies checked, an unresolved V gene accounts for under half of them, and the cause for the rest is not known. The table for this sample lists just over 2,000,000 clones; 90% to 95% of them were counted only once. The ten largest clones take up around 0.13% of the sample. The specimen was naive CD4+ T cells sorted from blood. This sample's cell subset or site label indicates: CD45RA+ positively selected. These receptors all stem from a man in his late teens or twenties in good health.

This rearrangement joins TRBV6-1 to TRBJ2-7, with 7 bases lining up with TRBD1. Germline-derived CDR1 and CDR2 are MNHNS and SASEGT. With V trimmed by 3 bases and J by 3 bases, 8 bases remained unmatched. This CDR3 spans 15 amino acids. The DNA for the CDR3 is TGTGCCAGCAGTGAGGGTGGACAGGTGATCTACGAGCAGTACTTC. Residues: CASSEGGQVIYEQYF.

This clone was found a few times. J is TRBJ1-2 and V is TRBV28; 7 positions agree with TRBD1. Germline-derived CDR1 and CDR2 are MDHEN and SYDVKM. The V and J ends lost 6 bases and 5 bases, in that order; junction bases with no gene match: 9. The CDR3 is 14 amino acids. The CDR3 sequence is CASSPLGGGYGYTF. CDR3 bases: TGTGCCAGCAGCCCCCTAGGGGGCGGGTATGGCTACACCTTC.

This chain links TRBV4-1 with TRBJ1-4; possible D gene TRBD1, 5 bases. The CDR3 has 16 amino acids. Germline V gives CDR1 MGHRA, CDR2 YSYEKL. V was cut by 2 bases and J by 0 bases, with 10 bases left in between. CDR3 nucleotides: TGCGCCAGCAGCCAACCCGGGACCCCAACTAATGAAAAACTGTTTTTT. It yields the protein CASSQPGTPTNEKLFF.

The gene calls are TRBV30 and TRBJ1-4; D is unclear. Germline-derived CDR1 and CDR2 are GTSNPN and SVGIG (reference sequence). V lost 7 bases and J 3 bases, leaving 18 bases between the germline ends. This CDR3 is 15 amino acids long. The CDR3: CAFRRWENSNEKLFF. The CDR3 DNA reads as TGTGCCTTCCGAAGGTGGGAAAACTCTAATGAAAAACTGTTTTTT.

V usage is TRBV18 and J usage is TRBJ1-5; D remains unclear. Trimming cost V 2 bases and J 8 bases, with 10 bases left between them. CDR1 is KGHSH, CDR2 LQKENI, per germline. The CDR3 contains 13 residues. The CDR3 bases are TGTGCCAGCTCACCATCGGGTGATAAGCCCCAGCATTTT. Translating gives CASSPSGDKPQHF.

This chain uses TRBV10-1 with TRBJ1-6, with D unresolved. The V and J ends lost 3 bases and 3 bases respectively, with 6 bases between them. The CDR3 spans 14 residues. Germline V gene lookup returns CDR1 WNHNN and CDR2 SYGVQD (reference sequence). The CDR3 sequence: CASSEGLYNSPLHF. The DNA of the CDR3 is TGCGCCAGCAGTGAAGGACTCTATAATTCACCCCTCCACTTT.

The chain carries TRBV7-3 and TRBJ2-7, with 8 positions matching TRBD2. CDR1 is SGHTA and CDR2 is FQGTGA in the germline V gene. Trimming removed 5 bases from V and 1 base from J; junction bases left unmatched: 7. The CDR3 runs 15 residues. CDR3 in amino acids: CASSVSGGPSYEQYF. Here the CDR3 DNA reads TGTGCCAGCAGCGTAAGCGGGGGCCCATCCTACGAGCAGTACTTC.

The genes are TRBV4-1 and TRBJ2-2; no firm D call. CDR1 is MGHRA and CDR2 is YSYEKL in the germline V gene. Trimming removed 3 bases from V and 0 bases from J, with 14 bases in between. This CDR3 has 17 amino acids. The CDR3 loop reads CASSQDLDRANTGELFF. CDR3 nucleotides: TGCGCCAGCAGCCAGGATCTCGACCGAGCGAACACCGGGGAGCTGTTTTTT.

The chain employs TRBV7-9 and TRBJ1-1; TRBD1 aligns across 8 bases. The germline CDR1 and CDR2 sequences are SEHNR and FQNEAQ (reference sequence). The CDR3 runs to 14 residues. The ends lost 5 bases at V and 5 bases at J; junction bases unmatched: 7. The CDR3 nucleotides read TGTGCCAGCAGCGACCCGGACAGGGCGACTGAAGCTTTCTTT. This encodes CASSDPDRATEAFF.

This chain connects TRBV7-2 to TRBJ2-7; D is undetermined. Germline V lookup: CDR1 SGHTA, CDR2 FQGNSA. This CDR3 comprises 11 residues. V was clipped by 2 bases and J by 6 bases, with 5 bases between them. CDR3 region: CASSLNGEQYF. The CDR3 nucleotides read TGTGCCAGCAGCTTAAATGGCGAGCAGTACTTC.

This rearrangement joins TRBV7-9 to TRBJ1-2, with no clear D. Germline CDR1 SEHNR, CDR2 FQNEAQ (reference sequence). Deletions cut 8 bases from V and 5 bases from J, with 9 bases between. There are 11 residues in the CDR3. CDR3 sequence (DNA): TGTGCCAGCCTCGAGTCGTATGGCTACACCTTC. Protein sequence: CASLESYGYTF.

V is TRBV27 and J is TRBJ2-3; D possibly uses TRBD1 or TRBD2 (6 bases each). V was pared by 2 bases and J by 3 bases, with 12 bases between. Germline V CDR1 and CDR2: MNHEY, SMNVEV (reference sequence). The CDR3 covers 15 residues. The CDR3, as DNA: TGTGCCAGCAGTTTAGGTGGGGGGCCTACAGATACGCAGTATTTT. Encoded protein: CASSLGGGPTDTQYF.

DNA for the CDR3: TGTGCCAGCTCAAACCAAGGGGCAGTGCCTGAAGCTTTCTTT. Amino acid sequence: CASSNQGAVPEAFF. This chain connects TRBV18 to TRBJ1-1; possibly TRBD1 for D (5 bases). The CDR3 consists of 14 residues. V lost 5 bases to trimming and J lost 6 bases, with 16 bases between them. The germline gives CDR1 KGHSH, CDR2 LQKENI.

V usage is TRBV28 and J usage is TRBJ2-7, with unresolved D. The CDR3 contains 14 residues. Between the trimmed V and J ends, which lost 5 bases and 1 base, there was a span of 12 bases. The germline CDR1 and CDR2 sequences are MDHEN and SYDVKM. CDR3 in amino acids: CASSPHQASYEQYF. For the CDR3, the DNA is TGTGCCAGCAGTCCTCATCAGGCATCCTACGAGCAGTACTTC.

The chain combines TRBV5-1 with TRBJ1-5, with D tentatively TRBD1 (5 bases). CDR3 size: 15 residues. V was shortened by 0 bases and J by 4 bases, with 11 bases between the two germline ends. Germline assignment: CDR1 SGHRS and CDR2 YFSETQ. As DNA, the CDR3 is TGCGCCAGCAGCTTGGAACCAGGGCTTAATCAGCCCCAGCATTTT. Its protein is CASSLEPGLNQPQHF.

CDR3 bases: TGTGCCAGTAGTACTGGGGGGCGGTCAAATGAGCAGTTCTTC. Translated: CASSTGGRSNEQFF. The chain carries TRBV19 and TRBJ2-1; the D gene could be TRBD1 or TRBD2 (6 bases each). V was clipped by 4 bases and J by 7 bases, with 14 bases between them. The CDR3 consists of 14 residues. Germline CDR1 is LNHDA and CDR2 is SQIVND (reference sequence).

This clone was observed a few times. This rearrangement joins TRBV27 to TRBJ2-7; D possibly corresponds to TRBD1 (5 bases). The CDR3 runs to 14 residues. V was pared by 3 bases and J by 3 bases, with 12 bases between. Germline-derived CDR1 and CDR2 are MNHEY and SMNVEV (reference sequence). CDR3 sequence (DNA): TGTGCCAGCAGTTTGGTCAGGGTGGGCTACGAGCAGTACTTC. As protein: CASSLVRVGYEQYF.

This chain connects TRBV6-5 to TRBJ1-4; maybe TRBD1 (5 bases). The CDR3 has 14 amino acids. The V gene lost 2 bases and the J gene lost 7 bases, with 11 bases spanning the gap. Per the germline V gene, CDR1 is MNHEY and CDR2 is SVGAGI. CDR3 loop: CASSYRRGVEKLFF. The CDR3 DNA follows: TGTGCCAGCAGTTACAGGCGGGGGGTTGAAAAACTGTTTTTT.

This chain uses TRBV6-6 with TRBJ1-3; D gene ambiguous. Trimming left V 10 bases short and J 0 bases short, with 16 bases between. Germline lookup yields CDR1 MNHNY and CDR2 SVGAGI (reference sequence). The CDR3 is 15 amino acids. The CDR3: CATNRDATSGNTIYF. In DNA, the CDR3 is TGTGCCACCAATCGGGATGCTACCTCTGGAAACACCATATATTTT.

The J gene is TRBJ1-5, the V gene TRBV27; D may be TRBD1 (5 bases). The CDR3 sequence is 16 residues long. Trimming took 2 bases from V and 3 from J, leaving 14 bases between them. The V gene's germline CDR1 is MNHEY and CDR2 SMNVEV (reference sequence). The CDR3: CASSLMAGQHNQPQHF. The CDR3 DNA sequence: TGTGCCAGCAGTTTAATGGCGGGGCAGCACAATCAGCCCCAGCATTTT.

Concerning this clone: Distinct nucleotide sequences in the sample also encode this CDR3. The CDR3 bases are TGTGCCAGCAGCTTAAAAAACGAGCAGTACTTC. It encodes CASSLKNEQYF. The chain has TRBV11-2 and TRBJ2-7; D call uncertain. Looked up from germline, CDR1 is SGHAT and CDR2 is FQNNGV. V shed 2 bases and J shed 5 bases, with 4 bases lying between them. This CDR3 comprises 11 residues.

The chain couples TRBV25-1 to TRBJ2-7; possible D gene TRBD2, 5 bases. Germline CDR1 and CDR2: MGHDK and SYGVNS. The CDR3 consists of 14 residues. Trimming pared 4 bases from V and 4 bases from J, leaving 14 bases between. CDR3 DNA: TGTGCCAGCAGTGGCCTTGAGGGAGCTTACGAGCAGTACTTC. Protein: CASSGLEGAYEQYF.

The chain combines TRBV30 with TRBJ1-1; maybe TRBD1 (5 bases). The germline gives CDR1 GTSNPN, CDR2 SVGIG (reference sequence). The germline V and J ends were trimmed by 2 bases and 7 bases, with 8 bases remaining between them. The length of the CDR3 is 11 residues. Written as DNA, the CDR3 is TGTGCCTGGAGTTGGGGGGATGAAGCTTTCTTT. Translated, it gives CAWSWGDEAFF.

This clone was counted only a few times. The V call is TRBV7-9, the J call TRBJ1-2; D is undetermined. There are 11 residues in the CDR3. The ends were cut back, 4 bases at V and 6 bases at J, with 6 bases in the middle. Germline CDR1 and CDR2: SEHNR and FQNEAQ (reference sequence). CDR3: CASSSFDGYTF. DNA of the CDR3: TGTGCCAGCAGCTCCTTCGATGGCTACACCTTC.

This sequence joins TRBV7-9 and TRBJ1-4, with a possible D match to TRBD1 (5 bases). CDR3 size: 15 residues. With 5 bases removed from V and 2 bases from J, the gap between germline ends came to 12 bases. Germline values: CDR1 SEHNR, CDR2 FQNEAQ (reference sequence). CDR3 nucleotide sequence: TGTGCCAGCAGCCCCGATGGGGGGACTAATGAAAAACTGTTTTTT. As protein: CASSPDGGTNEKLFF.

The chain joins TRBV6-1 to TRBJ1-2; D remains unclear. Germline CDR1 MNHNS, CDR2 SASEGT. The germline V and J ends were trimmed by 2 bases and 6 bases, with 13 bases remaining between them. The CDR3 sequence is 14 residues long. CDR3 sequence: CASSENRGFNGYTF. CDR3 in DNA: TGTGCCAGCAGTGAAAATCGGGGTTTCAATGGCTACACCTTC.

The gene calls are TRBV21-1 and TRBJ1-5; the D call of TRBD1 is as the table states it, not checked on the DNA. TRBV21-1 is an annotated pseudogene. The CDR3 runs to 16 residues. CDR3 sequence (DNA): TGTGCCAGCAGCAAAGACAGGGGGCCTCTCAGTCAGCCCCAGCATTTT. Its protein is CASSKDRGPLSQPQHF.

This clone was picked up one time. V usage is TRBV30 and J usage is TRBJ1-2; D possibly corresponds to TRBD1 (5 bases). The V and J ends lost 4 bases and 2 bases respectively, with 17 bases between them. The CDR3 totals 15 residues. In germline, CDR1 is GTSNPN, CDR2 SVGIG (reference sequence). CDR3 sequence (DNA): TGTGCCTGGAAGGGGATCTCGTTCTGGAACTATGGCTACACCTTC. Its protein is CAWKGISFWNYGYTF.

The rearrangement joins TRBV7-9 to TRBJ2-7; D could derive from TRBD1 or TRBD2 (6 bases each). This CDR3 is 16 amino acids long. Trimming removed 5 bases from V and 3 bases from J, with 20 bases in between. Germline assignment: CDR1 SEHNR and CDR2 FQNEAQ (reference sequence). CDR3: CASSPKPGAGIYEQYF. CDR3 DNA sequence: TGTGCCAGCAGCCCGAAGCCGGGGGCGGGGATCTACGAGCAGTACTTC. The variable domain in full, with the rest retrieved from reference TRBV7-9 and TRBJ2-7, is DTGVSQNPRHKITKRGQNVTFRCDPISEHNRLYWYRQTLGQGPEFLTYFQNEAQLEKSRLLSDRFSAERPKGSFSTLEIQRTEQGDSAMYLCASSPKPGAGIYEQYFGPGTRLTVT.

This clone is a singleton in its sample. The chain links TRBV7-9 to TRBJ1-1; D is unresolved. This CDR3 contains 15 residues. Looked up from germline, CDR1 is SEHNR and CDR2 is FQNEAQ (reference sequence). V lost 5 bases, J lost 6 bases, and 19 bases lay in between. DNA of the CDR3: TGTGCCAGCAGCCGATCAATTAAATCCGGGGCTGAAGCTTTCTTT. It specifies CASSRSIKSGAEAFF.